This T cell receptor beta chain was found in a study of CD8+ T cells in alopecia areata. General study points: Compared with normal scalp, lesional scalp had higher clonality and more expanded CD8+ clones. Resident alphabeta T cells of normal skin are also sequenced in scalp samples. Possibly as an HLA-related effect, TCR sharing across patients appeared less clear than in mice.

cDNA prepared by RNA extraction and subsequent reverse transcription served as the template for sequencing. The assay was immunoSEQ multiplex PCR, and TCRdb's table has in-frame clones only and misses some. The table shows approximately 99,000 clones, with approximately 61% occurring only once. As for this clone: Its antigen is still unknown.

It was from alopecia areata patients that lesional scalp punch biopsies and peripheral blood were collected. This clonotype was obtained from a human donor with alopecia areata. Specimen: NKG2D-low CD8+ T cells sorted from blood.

CDR3 sequence (DNA): TGCAGCGTTGACCCAGGGAAGGCTGAAGCTTTCTTT. It yields the protein CSVDPGKAEAFF. The chain uses TRBV29-1 and TRBJ1-1; D may be TRBD1 (5 bases). Trimming took off 3 bases at V and 6 bases at J, with 11 bases between the two ends. The germline V gene has CDR1 SQVTM and CDR2 ANQGSEA. CDR3 length equals 12 residues. The full variable domain, rest sourced from reference TRBV29-1 and TRBJ1-1, is SAVISQKPSRDICQRGTSLTIQCQVDSQVTMMFWYRQQPGQSLTLIATANQGSEATYESGFVIDKFPISRPNLTFSTLTVSNMSPEDSSIYLCSVDPGKAEAFFGQGTRLTVV.